This is a list of T cell receptor beta chains from one sample in a study of Ad26.COV2.S vaccination and SARS-CoV-2 variants. The repertoire was sequenced with immunoSEQ multiplex PCR; TCRdb's copy has only in-frame clones and lacks some. The profile shows about 390,000 clones, about nine tenths of them singletons. This material consisted of peripheral blood, taken in a trial of Ad26.COV2.S vaccine versus placebo. The receptor set was obtained from a person aged 18-60 years who received the Ad26.COV2.S COVID-19 vaccine or a placebo. The conserved cysteine and the conserved F or W are not part of the CDR3 here. The order of the fields is CDR3 protein, J gene, V gene.

CDR3 protein: ASKTGETHTYGYT; J gene: TRBJ1-2; V gene: TRBV6-5
CDR3 protein: ASSYRSGGYNEQF; J gene: TRBJ2-1; V gene: TRBV3-1/TRBV3-2
CDR3 protein: ASSLARREGGYT; J gene: TRBJ1-2; V gene: TRBV5-1
CDR3 protein: SVAGGPHTNYGYT; J gene: TRBJ1-2; V gene: TRBV29-1
CDR3 protein: ASTERPETQY; J gene: TRBJ2-5; V gene: TRBV2
CDR3 protein: ASSLGSGNQPQH; J gene: TRBJ1-5; V gene: TRBV7-2
CDR3 protein: ASSQDSSTDTQY; J gene: TRBJ2-3; V gene: TRBV4-1
CDR3 protein: ASSRTADTIY; J gene: TRBJ1-3; V gene: TRBV5-4
CDR3 protein: ASQRTGGIDTQY; J gene: TRBJ2-3; V gene: TRBV19
CDR3 protein: ASSIWGDSNQPQH; J gene: TRBJ1-5; V gene: TRBV19
CDR3 protein: ASTPEAPGEKLF; J gene: TRBJ1-4; V gene: TRBV7-9
CDR3 protein: ASSLDPLQPQH; J gene: TRBJ1-5; V gene: TRBV11-3
CDR3 protein: ASSFTENTEAF; J gene: TRBJ1-1; V gene: TRBV12-3/TRBV12-4
CDR3 protein: ASSLRGALRETQY; J gene: TRBJ2-5; V gene: TRBV7-2
CDR3 protein: ASSLEGRLMNTEAF; J gene: TRBJ1-1; V gene: TRBV7-9
CDR3 protein: ASSMWGRGEMNTEAF; J gene: TRBJ1-1; V gene: TRBV19
CDR3 protein: ASSEGQRYGYT; J gene: TRBJ1-2; V gene: TRBV5-6
CDR3 protein: ASSQMTSGGESYNEQF; J gene: TRBJ2-1; V gene: TRBV4-1
CDR3 protein: ASSSDRNTEAF; J gene: TRBJ1-1; V gene: TRBV7-2
CDR3 protein: ASSSPGGQAHEAF; J gene: TRBJ1-1; V gene: TRBV28
CDR3 protein: ASSLLGRAEAF; J gene: TRBJ1-1; V gene: TRBV27
CDR3 protein: SASGDRGGKDEQF; J gene: TRBJ2-1; V gene: TRBV20-1
CDR3 protein: ASSSTGVRTQY; J gene: TRBJ2-5; V gene: TRBV18
CDR3 protein: ATSDSQSNEQF; J gene: TRBJ2-1; V gene: TRBV24-1
CDR3 protein: ASSSEEQGKGGYT; J gene: TRBJ1-2; V gene: TRBV6-5
CDR3 protein: ASSFADGTYEQY; J gene: TRBJ2-7; V gene: TRBV27
CDR3 protein: ASSLTGKRNTEAF; J gene: TRBJ1-1; V gene: TRBV3-1/TRBV3-2
CDR3 protein: ASSLIPLYYGYT; J gene: TRBJ1-2; V gene: TRBV7-9
CDR3 protein: ASSYSDRGNGYT; J gene: TRBJ1-2; V gene: TRBV6-6
CDR3 protein: ASSRQVSGEKLF; J gene: TRBJ1-4; V gene: TRBV6-6
CDR3 protein: ASSLGSVNTEAF; J gene: TRBJ1-1; V gene: TRBV11-2
CDR3 protein: ASSSTGVGEAF; J gene: TRBJ1-1; V gene: TRBV27
CDR3 protein: ASSQSPGGFEQF; J gene: TRBJ2-1; V gene: TRBV4-1
CDR3 protein: ASSIRGGNTEAF; J gene: TRBJ1-1; V gene: TRBV19
CDR3 protein: ASSIGGLGYEQY; J gene: TRBJ2-7; V gene: TRBV19
CDR3 protein: ASRTGGTNSPLH; J gene: TRBJ1-6; V gene: TRBV28
CDR3 protein: ASSSPPPARIDTQY; J gene: TRBJ2-3; V gene: TRBV6-2/TRBV6-3
CDR3 protein: SAPGGGDIIGGYT; J gene: TRBJ1-2; V gene: TRBV29-1
CDR3 protein: ASSPRTGFSYEQY; J gene: TRBJ2-7; V gene: TRBV4-3
CDR3 protein: ASSYSRGHNYGYT; J gene: TRBJ1-2; V gene: TRBV6-5
CDR3 protein: AWSATTSGGYT; J gene: TRBJ1-2; V gene: TRBV30
CDR3 protein: ATSEKPGRGNYGYT; J gene: TRBJ1-2; V gene: TRBV24-1
CDR3 protein: ASSQEGYSNQPQH; J gene: TRBJ1-5; V gene: TRBV4-3
CDR3 protein: ASSLVVYRSTDTQY; J gene: TRBJ2-3; V gene: TRBV5-6
CDR3 protein: ASSIPTGNPPLGEQY; J gene: TRBJ2-7; V gene: TRBV19
CDR3 protein: ASSPLERLGAF; J gene: TRBJ1-1; V gene: TRBV18
CDR3 protein: ASRQAGDYEQY; J gene: TRBJ2-7; V gene: TRBV28
CDR3 protein: ASSKSAGENTEAF; J gene: TRBJ1-1; V gene: TRBV21-1
CDR3 protein: ASSSYFQRGGLDPDTQY; J gene: TRBJ2-3; V gene: TRBV27